One T cell receptor beta chain is described in this entry. What it binds is unknown. CD8 cells classed as naive were CD45RO-negative and positively selected for CCR7, excluding terminally differentiated effector memory CD45RA+ cells. Donors, healthy HIV-negative adults, lacked recent acute infections or vaccinations. Adult Caucasians living in Nashville, Tennessee made up all of the donors. The data derive from a study of shared clonotypes between healthy human individuals. Study summary: Every donor yielded three CD4 naive, three CD4 memory, two CD8 naive and one CD8 memory plate. Whole-study results and caveats: Memory subsets generally showed smaller estimated richness than naive subsets did.

Only in-frame clones appear in the TCRdb table, and some are missing; sequencing was by immunoSEQ multiplex PCR. The profile shows more than 2 million clones, approximately 94% of them singletons. The material sequenced was naive CD8+ T cells sorted from blood. The sequence derives from a young man in good health.

CDR3 coding DNA: TGTGCCAGCAGCTCCCTGGGCGGCGGGATTCTTACAGATACGCAGTATTTT. Translation: CASSSLGGGILTDTQYF. The chain uses TRBV7-2 and TRBJ2-3; D perhaps matches TRBD2 (6 bases). The CDR3 is 17 residues long. V was clipped by 4 bases and J by 3 bases, with 20 bases between them. Germline values: CDR1 SGHTA, CDR2 FQGNSA.